Below are 27 T cell receptor beta chains sequenced from a single sample in a study of T-cell reconstitution after alpha-beta-depleted transplantation in children. Unique molecular identifiers featured in how the TCRbeta library was prepared. TCRdb re-analysed the PCR reads in MiXCR, keeping a single row per CDR3 protein. The table has around 500,000 distinct CDR3 sequences, around 12% seen once. This sample comprised PBMCs from the stem cell graft donor, obtained from the stem cell graft. Source of these receptors: a human donor who donated a stem cell graft to a child with combined immunodeficiency.

At least ten counts were recorded for this clonotype. The chain combines TRBV12-3 or TRBV12-4 with TRBJ1-3, with 7 positions matching TRBD1. With V trimmed by 1 base and J by 3 bases, 0 bases remained unmatched. The CDR3 runs to 14 residues. Written as DNA, the CDR3 is TGTGCCAGCAGTTTAGGACAGGGTGGAAACACCATATATTTT. This gives the protein CASSLGQGGNTIYF.

This clonotype has at least ten counts. For the CDR3, the DNA is TGTGCCAGCACCCTCTCCGGGGGGGCCTCGAATGAGCAGTTCTTC. Protein: CASTLSGGASNEQFF. The V call is TRBV27, the J call TRBJ2-1; 8 bases are shared with TRBD2. The V gene's germline CDR1 is MNHEY and CDR2 SMNVEV (reference sequence). The trim removed 7 bases at V and 7 bases at J, leaving 12 bases unmatched. The CDR3 sequence is 15 residues long.

This clonotype was seen repeatedly, ten times or more. The genes are TRBV5-1 and TRBJ2-3; 7 bases match TRBD1. Trimming at V came to 4 bases and at J to 6 bases, leaving 8 bases not matched to a gene. Germline CDR1 is SGHRS and CDR2 is YFSETQ. This CDR3 has 14 amino acids. The CDR3 DNA sequence: TGCGCCAGCAGCGAGAAGGGGGCCGTGGATACGCAGTATTTT. This encodes CASSEKGAVDTQYF. The whole variable domain, remainder taken from reference TRBV5-1 and TRBJ2-3, is KAGVTQTPRYLIKTRGQQVTLSCSPISGHRSVSWYQQTPGQGLQFLFEYFSETQRNKGNFPGRFSGRQFSNSRSEMNVSTLELGDSALYLCASSEKGAVDTQYFGPGTRLTVL.

The chain has TRBV27 and TRBJ2-7; 9 positions match TRBD2. CDR1 and CDR2 (germline): MNHEY, SMNVEV (reference sequence). This CDR3 has 16 amino acids. Unmatched junction bases numbered 6, after V lost 3 bases and J lost 0 bases. The CDR3 spells CASSFLAGESSYEQYF. The CDR3 DNA is TGTGCCAGCAGTTTCTTAGCGGGAGAGAGCTCCTACGAGCAGTACTTC.

This chain uses TRBV5-1 with TRBJ2-5; 9 nucleotides line up with TRBD2. The length of the CDR3 is 16 residues. V lost 6 bases and J lost 1; bases outside the gene matches: 10. Germline V lookup: CDR1 SGHRS, CDR2 YFSETQ. The CDR3 nucleotides are TGCGCCAGCACCACCTTAGCGGGAGTAGGCCAAGAGACCCAGTACTTC. This sequence encodes CASTTLAGVGQETQYF.

This chain links TRBV24-1 with TRBJ2-4; D may be TRBD2 (5 bases). The length of the CDR3 is 13 residues. Trimming removed 6 bases at V and 11 bases at J, with 16 bases between. Germline V gives CDR1 KGHDR, CDR2 SFDVKD. The CDR3 region is CATSSSTGYVQYF. In DNA, the CDR3 is TGTGCCACCAGTTCCTCGACGGGGTACGTTCAGTACTTC.

This clonotype was counted at least ten times. This chain uses TRBV9 with TRBJ2-7; 8 bases agree with TRBD1. The CDR3 extends over 13 amino acids. CDR1 is SGDLS, CDR2 YYNGEE, per germline. The V and J ends lost 3 bases and 4 bases, in that order; junction bases with no gene match: 3. The CDR3 here is CASSGWTGYEQYF. The CDR3 DNA sequence: TGTGCCAGCAGCGGATGGACAGGGTACGAGCAGTACTTC.

The chain recombines TRBV12-3 or TRBV12-4 with TRBJ1-2; D unresolved. The CDR3 consists of 11 residues. V gave up 6 bases and J gave up 4 bases, with 6 bases separating them. CDR3 nucleotides: TGTGCCAGCAGAAGAACCTATGGCTACACCTTC. Residues: CASRRTYGYTF.

The sample holds a few counts of this clonotype. The gene calls are TRBV6-5 and TRBJ2-7; D may correspond to TRBD1 or TRBD2 (5 bases each). The V end lost 5 bases, the J end lost 5 bases, and 10 bases lay between the germline ends. The CDR3 extends over 12 amino acids. The germline CDR1 and CDR2 sequences are MNHEY and SVGAGI. The CDR3 reads CASSVGTHEQYF. The DNA for the CDR3 is TGTGCCAGCAGTGTAGGGACCCACGAGCAGTACTTC.

The J gene is TRBJ2-3, the V gene TRBV4-3; 9 bases are shared with TRBD2. This CDR3 region has 15 residues. Germline values: CDR1 LGHNA, CDR2 YSLEER. Trimming at V came to 5 bases and at J to 5 bases, leaving 8 bases not matched to a gene. The CDR3 DNA is TGCGCCAGCAGCGGGCGGGGGGGCCTCAAAGATACGCAGTATTTT. Translation gives CASSGRGGLKDTQYF.

This clonotype was recorded many times. The genes are TRBV20-1 and TRBJ2-3, with 7 bases lining up with TRBD2. CDR1 DFQATT and CDR2 SNEGSKA come from the germline V gene (reference sequence). This CDR3 has 14 residues. V lost 0 bases, J lost 3 bases, and 3 bases stayed unmatched. CDR3 protein: CSARDGRETDTQYF. As DNA, the CDR3 is TGCAGTGCTAGAGATGGGAGGGAAACAGATACGCAGTATTTT.

This clonotype came up a few times. The rearrangement joins TRBV30 to TRBJ2-1; no reliable D call. The V and J ends lost 0 bases and 6 bases respectively, with 12 bases between them. The CDR3 runs to 14 residues. Germline V gene lookup returns CDR1 GTSNPN and CDR2 SVGIG (reference sequence). The CDR3 sequence is CAWSVGQQFNEQFF. The CDR3 bases are TGTGCCTGGAGTGTAGGGCAACAGTTCAATGAGCAGTTCTTC.

This clonotype was seen many times. The V gene is TRBV12-3 or TRBV12-4, the J gene TRBJ2-3; a weak D match, TRBD1 (6 bases). The CDR3 sequence is 11 residues long. V lost 5 bases and J lost 6, with 6 bases in between. The CDR3: CASSGGDTQYF. For the CDR3, the DNA is TGTGCCAGCAGTGGGGGCGATACGCAGTATTTT.

J is TRBJ2-1 and V is TRBV5-1, with D uncertain. Deletions cut 1 base from V and 2 bases from J, with 10 bases between. CDR3 size: 15 residues. In germline, CDR1 is SGHRS, CDR2 YFSETQ. This chain's CDR3 is CASSLSVQTYNEQFF. Written as DNA, the CDR3 is TGCGCCAGCAGCTTGTCGGTCCAAACCTACAATGAGCAGTTCTTC.

This clonotype was seen a handful of times. The V and J genes are TRBV7-2 and TRBJ2-7; no definite D call. The CDR3 spans 12 residues. Germline CDR1 is SGHTA and CDR2 is FQGNSA. Trimming pared 1 base from V and 6 bases from J, leaving 7 bases between. CDR3 in amino acids: CASSLDLFEQYF. Written as DNA, the CDR3 is TGTGCCAGCAGCTTAGACCTTTTCGAGCAGTACTTC. Full variable domain (remainder filled in from reference TRBV7-2 and TRBJ2-7): GAGVSQSPSNKVTEKGKDVELRCDPISGHTALYWYRQSLGQGLEFLIYFQGNSAPDKSGLPSDRFSAERTGGSVSTLTIQRTQQEDSAVYLCASSLDLFEQYFGPGTRLTVT.

This clonotype was observed many times. Here the CDR3 reads CASSPGTNTGELFF. The CDR3 bases are TGTGCCAGCTCACCAGGGACTAACACCGGGGAGCTGTTTTTT. The genes are TRBV18 and TRBJ2-2; D perhaps matches TRBD2 (6 bases). The CDR3 sequence is 14 residues long. CDR1 and CDR2 from the germline V gene are KGHSH and LQKENI. V was pared by 2 bases and J by 2 bases, with 6 bases between.

The sample holds a few counts of this clonotype. The V gene is TRBV15, the J gene TRBJ1-2; D gene uncertain. This CDR3 has 13 residues. V gave up 0 bases and J gave up 8 bases, with 10 bases separating them. CDR1 and CDR2 from the germline V gene are LNHNV and YYDKDF (reference sequence). CDR3 amino acids: CATSRDYGMGYTF. The CDR3 region has the DNA TGTGCCACCAGCAGAGATTACGGGATGGGCTACACCTTC.

This chain links TRBV2 with TRBJ1-5, with TRBD1 identical over 7 bases. The CDR3 runs 17 residues. Trimming took 5 bases from V and 3 from J; bases not matched to a gene: 13. CDR1 and CDR2 (germline): SNHLY, FYNNEI. CDR3 in amino acids: CASSNTGVGGANQPQHF. The CDR3 DNA sequence: TGTGCCAGCAGTAATACAGGGGTTGGCGGGGCCAATCAGCCCCAGCATTTT.

The CDR3 DNA reads TGTGCCACCAGCAGAGCTAGGGGAGAAGCCTACGAGCAGTACTTC. Protein: CATSRARGEAYEQYF. This chain joins TRBV15 and TRBJ2-7; D is tentatively TRBD1 or TRBD2 (5 bases each). V lost 1 base and J lost 2, with 12 bases in between. Germline V lookup: CDR1 LNHNV, CDR2 YYDKDF (reference sequence). The CDR3 runs 15 residues.

This clonotype has only a few counts. This chain connects TRBV6-2 or TRBV6-3 to TRBJ2-1, with TRBD1 matching 8 bases. This CDR3 is 17 amino acids long. With V trimmed by 1 base and J by 0 bases, 5 bases remained unmatched. CDR1 and CDR2 from the germline V gene are MNHEY and SVGEGT. The CDR3 bases are TGTGCCAGCAGTTACTGGACAGGGCTGAACTCCTACAATGAGCAGTTCTTC. Protein: CASSYWTGLNSYNEQFF.

This clonotype was recorded many times. This rearrangement joins TRBV5-1 to TRBJ2-2, with TRBD1 matching over 11 bases. CDR1 is SGHRS and CDR2 is YFSETQ in the germline V gene. V trimming: 4 bases; J trimming: 9 bases; junction bases outside the gene matches: 8. The CDR3 length is 15 residues. The CDR3 reads CASSPGQGAGRELFF. Here the CDR3 DNA reads TGCGCCAGCAGCCCAGGACAGGGGGCTGGTAGGGAGCTGTTTTTT.

A remark on this clonotype: Possible read error: a much larger clone is one base away. The genes are TRBV5-1 and TRBJ2-1; 11 positions agree with TRBD2. After removal of 6 bases from V and 5 bases from J, the junction contained 1 base not matched to a gene. Germline V gene data show CDR1 as SGHRS and CDR2 as YFSETQ. This CDR3 is 13 amino acids long. CDR3 in DNA: TGCGCCAGCACGGGACTAGCGGACAATGAGCAGTTCTTC. It codes for CASTGLADNEQFF.

There are a few counts of this clonotype. The chain couples TRBV29-1 to TRBJ1-2; D perhaps matches TRBD1 (5 bases). Germline V lookup: CDR1 SQVTM, CDR2 ANQGSEA. The CDR3 spans 12 residues. V lost 3 bases to trimming and J lost 3 bases, with 8 bases between them. The CDR3 DNA is TGCAGCGTTGAGGACACCTACTATGGCTACACCTTC. Protein product: CSVEDTYYGYTF. Full variable domain (outside the CDR3, taken from reference TRBV29-1 and TRBJ1-2): SAVISQKPSRDICQRGTSLTIQCQVDSQVTMMFWYRQQPGQSLTLIATANQGSEATYESGFVIDKFPISRPNLTFSTLTVSNMSPEDSSIYLCSVEDTYYGYTFGSGTRLTVV.

This chain links TRBV7-8 with TRBJ2-7; 9 bases are a match to TRBD1. The CDR3 consists of 14 residues. V trimming: 6 bases; J trimming: 5 bases; junction bases outside the gene matches: 8. Germline values: CDR1 SGHVS, CDR2 FQNEAQ. CDR3 sequence reads: CASRTNRGQNEQYF. CDR3 bases: TGTGCCAGCAGAACAAACAGGGGGCAAAACGAGCAGTACTTC.

In its sample, this clonotype was seen a few times. This chain uses TRBV7-3 with TRBJ2-3; the D is unclear. There are 14 residues in the CDR3. With 2 bases removed from V and 4 bases from J, the gap between germline ends came to 10 bases. Germline values: CDR1 SGHTA, CDR2 FQGTGA. The DNA for the CDR3 is TGTGCCAGCAGCTTAGATCCAGTTTCAGATACGCAGTATTTT. Translating gives CASSLDPVSDTQYF.

This clonotype was counted many times. The V call is TRBV6-5, the J call TRBJ2-1; 8 positions match TRBD2. The CDR3 runs 16 residues. Per the germline V gene, CDR1 is MNHEY and CDR2 is SVGAGI. The junction had 11 bases not matched to a gene; V was cut back by 6 bases and J by 4 bases. CDR3 region: CASRSLSGRRYNEQFF. CDR3 sequence (DNA): TGTGCCAGCAGAAGCCTAAGCGGGAGAAGGTACAATGAGCAGTTCTTC.

This clonotype was recorded at least ten times. The chain is built from TRBV27 and TRBJ1-2; D possibly corresponds to TRBD1 (5 bases). Germline CDR1 and CDR2: MNHEY and SMNVEV (reference sequence). CDR3 length: 11 amino acids. Trimming left V 10 bases short and J 8 bases short, with 14 bases between. In DNA, the CDR3 is TGTGCCACGGCCGGGGCGTGGGGCTACACCTTC. Translated: CATAGAWGYTF.